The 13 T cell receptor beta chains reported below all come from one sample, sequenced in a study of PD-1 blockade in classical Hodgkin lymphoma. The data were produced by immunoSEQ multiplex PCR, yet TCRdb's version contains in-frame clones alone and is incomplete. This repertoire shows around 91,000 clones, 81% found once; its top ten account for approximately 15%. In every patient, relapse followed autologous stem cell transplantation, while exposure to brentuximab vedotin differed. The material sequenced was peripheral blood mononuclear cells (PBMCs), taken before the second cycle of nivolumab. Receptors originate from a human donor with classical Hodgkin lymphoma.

The CDR3 nucleotides are TGCGCCAGCAGCTTATACCCCCCACGGAGCAGCGGGGAGTCCTACGAGCAGTACTTC. This sequence encodes CASSLYPPRSSGESYEQYF. V is TRBV5-1 and J is TRBJ2-7, with 7 bases fitting TRBD2. CDR1 SGHRS and CDR2 YFSETQ come from the germline V gene. With V trimmed by 2 bases and J by 1 base, 18 bases remained unmatched. CDR3 length: 19 amino acids.

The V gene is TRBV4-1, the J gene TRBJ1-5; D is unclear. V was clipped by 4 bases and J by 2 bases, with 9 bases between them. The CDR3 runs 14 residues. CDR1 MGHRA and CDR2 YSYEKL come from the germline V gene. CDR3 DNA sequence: TGCGCCAGCAGCCTGACGGAGGGCAATCAGCCCCAGCATTTT. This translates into CASSLTEGNQPQHF.

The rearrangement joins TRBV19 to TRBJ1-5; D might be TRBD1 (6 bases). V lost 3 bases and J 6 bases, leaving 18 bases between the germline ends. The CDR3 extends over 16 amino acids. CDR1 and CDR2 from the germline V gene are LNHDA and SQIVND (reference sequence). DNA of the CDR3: TGTGCCAGTAGTATCCCGGGGCAGGGAGGGGGTCAGCCCCAGCATTTT. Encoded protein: CASSIPGQGGGQPQHF. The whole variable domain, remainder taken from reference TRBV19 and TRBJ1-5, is DGGITQSPKYLFRKEGQNVTLSCEQNLNHDAMYWYRQDPGQGLRLIYYSQIVNDFQKGDIAEGYSVSREKKESFPLTVTSAQKNPTAFYLCASSIPGQGGGQPQHFGDGTRLSIL.

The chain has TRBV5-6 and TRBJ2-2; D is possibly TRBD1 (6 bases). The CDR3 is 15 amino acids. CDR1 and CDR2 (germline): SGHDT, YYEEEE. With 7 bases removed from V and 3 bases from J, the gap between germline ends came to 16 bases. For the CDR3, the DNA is TGTGCCAGCCGCCGTGGCAGGGGAGACACCGGGGAGCTGTTTTTT. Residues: CASRRGRGDTGELFF.

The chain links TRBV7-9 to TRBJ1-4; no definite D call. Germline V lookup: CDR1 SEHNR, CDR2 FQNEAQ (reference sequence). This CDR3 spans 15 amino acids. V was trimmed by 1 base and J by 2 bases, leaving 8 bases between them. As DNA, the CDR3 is TGTGCCAGCAGCTTAGAAGGGTGGACTAATGAAAAACTGTTTTTT. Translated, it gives CASSLEGWTNEKLFF.

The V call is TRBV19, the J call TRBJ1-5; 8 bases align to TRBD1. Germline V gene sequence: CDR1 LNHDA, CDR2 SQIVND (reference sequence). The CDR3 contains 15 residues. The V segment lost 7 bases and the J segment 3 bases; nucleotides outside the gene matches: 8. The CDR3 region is CASNPGTGYNQPQHF. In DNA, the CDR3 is TGTGCCAGTAACCCTGGGACAGGCTACAATCAGCCCCAGCATTTT.

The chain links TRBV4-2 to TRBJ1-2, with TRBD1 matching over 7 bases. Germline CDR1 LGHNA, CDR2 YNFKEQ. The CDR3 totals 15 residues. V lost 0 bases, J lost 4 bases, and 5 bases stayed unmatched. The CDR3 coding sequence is TGTGCCAGCAGCCAAGATGGAGGGGGCGTCTATGGCTACACCTTC. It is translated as CASSQDGGGVYGYTF.

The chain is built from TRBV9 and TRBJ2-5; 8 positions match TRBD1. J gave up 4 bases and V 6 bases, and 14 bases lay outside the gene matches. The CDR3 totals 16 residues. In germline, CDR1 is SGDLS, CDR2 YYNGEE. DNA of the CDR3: TGTGCCAGCACCCCCGGGGCAGGGGGCCTGGGAGAGACCCAGTACTTC. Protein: CASTPGAGGLGETQYF.

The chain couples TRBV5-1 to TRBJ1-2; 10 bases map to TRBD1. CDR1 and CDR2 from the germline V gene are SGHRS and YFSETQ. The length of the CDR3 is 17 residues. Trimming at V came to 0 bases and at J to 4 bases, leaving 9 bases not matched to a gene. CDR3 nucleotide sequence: TGCGCCAGCAGCTTGGGACAGAGGACAGGGGGATTCTATGGCTACACCTTC. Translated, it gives CASSLGQRTGGFYGYTF.

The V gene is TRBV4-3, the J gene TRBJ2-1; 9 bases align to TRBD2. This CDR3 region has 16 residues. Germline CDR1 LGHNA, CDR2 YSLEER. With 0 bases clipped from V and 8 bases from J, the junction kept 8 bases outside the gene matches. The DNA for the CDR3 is TGCGCCAGCAGCCAAGATCTGGATAGCGGGAGCTATGAGCAGTTCTTC. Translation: CASSQDLDSGSYEQFF.

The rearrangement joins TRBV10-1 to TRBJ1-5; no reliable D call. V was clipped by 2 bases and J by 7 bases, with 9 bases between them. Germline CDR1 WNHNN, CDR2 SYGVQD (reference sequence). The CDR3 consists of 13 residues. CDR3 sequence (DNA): TGCGCCAGCAGTGAGGGGCCTTGGCAGCCCCAGCATTTT. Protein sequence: CASSEGPWQPQHF.

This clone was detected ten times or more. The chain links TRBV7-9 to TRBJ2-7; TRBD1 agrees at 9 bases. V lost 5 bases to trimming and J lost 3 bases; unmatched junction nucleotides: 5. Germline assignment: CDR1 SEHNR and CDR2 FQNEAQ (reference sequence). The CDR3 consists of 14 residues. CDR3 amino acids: CASSRRQGGYEQYF. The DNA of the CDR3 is TGTGCCAGCAGCCGACGACAGGGGGGCTACGAGCAGTACTTC.

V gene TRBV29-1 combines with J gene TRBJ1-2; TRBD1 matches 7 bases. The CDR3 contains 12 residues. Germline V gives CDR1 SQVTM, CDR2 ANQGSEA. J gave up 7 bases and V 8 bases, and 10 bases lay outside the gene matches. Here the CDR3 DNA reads TGCAGCTATCACGAAGGGGGCCTTGGCTACACCTTC. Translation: CSYHEGGLGYTF.